Below are 32 T cell receptor beta chains sequenced from a single sample in a study of blood T cell repertoires in COVID-19. The protocol was immunoSEQ multiplex PCR, while the TCRdb copy is restricted to in-frame clones and leaves out a portion. The table includes approximately 210,000 clones, around 90% detected once. The sequenced sample consisted of peripheral blood. The receptor set was obtained from a man in his 70s with acute or convalescent COVID-19.

The rearrangement uses TRBV28 and TRBJ2-5; D possibly corresponds to TRBD2 (5 bases). Trimming removed 5 bases at V and 7 bases at J, with 14 bases between. This CDR3 has 13 amino acids. CDR1 and CDR2 (germline): MDHEN, SYDVKM. The DNA of the CDR3 is TGTGCCAGCAGTCTGGACTCTTACGGGACCCAGTACTTC. Translation: CASSLDSYGTQYF.

The chain uses TRBV19 and TRBJ1-5; D is perhaps TRBD1 (5 bases). The CDR3 contains 14 residues. In germline, CDR1 is LNHDA, CDR2 SQIVND (reference sequence). V lost 1 base, J lost 3 bases, and 7 bases lay in between. The CDR3 reads CASSIGQNNQPQHF. CDR3 nucleotides: TGTGCCAGTAGTATAGGACAGAACAATCAGCCCCAGCATTTT.

This chain joins TRBV6-1 and TRBJ1-3; D not certain. The CDR3 has 16 residues. Trimming left V 3 bases short and J 4 bases short, with 16 bases between. The V gene's germline CDR1 is MNHNS and CDR2 SASEGT. The CDR3: CASSDQAPAQGNTIYF. The CDR3 DNA follows: TGTGCCAGCAGTGATCAGGCCCCCGCCCAAGGAAACACCATATATTTT.

This chain uses TRBV12-3 or TRBV12-4 with TRBJ1-2; no clear D. This CDR3 is built from 12 residues. Trimming left V 2 bases short and J 5 bases short, with 6 bases between. CDR3 coding DNA: TGTGCCAGCAGTTTAAGCGTATATGGCTACACCTTC. This sequence encodes CASSLSVYGYTF.

The chain uses TRBV29-1 and TRBJ2-7; 13 bases fit TRBD2. J gave up 5 bases and V 4 bases, and 8 bases lay outside the gene matches. There are 15 residues in the CDR3. From germline, CDR1 is SQVTM and CDR2 ANQGSEA. CDR3 DNA: TGCAGCGTTGGAGGGACTAGCGGGAACTTCAACGAGCAGTACTTC. Amino acids: CSVGGTSGNFNEQYF.

This chain joins TRBV14 and TRBJ1-2; 7 positions agree with TRBD1. Germline trimming cut 4 bases from V and 5 bases from J; bases unmatched to any gene: 4. This CDR3 has 13 residues. Per the germline V gene, CDR1 is SGHDN and CDR2 is FVKESK. This CDR3 reads CASSPTGNYGYTF. The CDR3 region has the DNA TGTGCCAGCAGCCCGACAGGGAATTATGGCTACACCTTC.

This chain links TRBV7-9 with TRBJ2-3; TRBD2 matches 10 bases. Germline CDR1 and CDR2: SEHNR and FQNEAQ (reference sequence). J gave up 6 bases and V 3 bases, and 6 bases lay outside the gene matches. The CDR3 has 15 amino acids. CDR3 in DNA: TGTGCCAGCAGCTTCGGAGCGGGAGGGGTGGATACGCAGTATTTT. It codes for CASSFGAGGVDTQYF.

This clone was seen a few times. This sample also contains other DNA sequences that code for the same CDR3. The chain is built from TRBV4-1 and TRBJ2-1, with D perhaps TRBD2 (6 bases). Germline assignment: CDR1 MGHRA and CDR2 YSYEKL. Trimming shortened V by 1 base and J by 1 base, and 11 bases separated the two germline ends. This CDR3 has 16 amino acids. CDR3 sequence reads: CASSQVGRTSYNEQFF. The CDR3 region has the DNA TGCGCCAGCAGCCAAGTTGGGAGGACATCCTACAATGAGCAGTTCTTC.

The CDR3 loop reads CASSRGRETGELFF. CDR3 DNA sequence: TGTGCCAGCAGCAGGGGGCGAGAGACCGGGGAGCTGTTTTTT. The chain employs TRBV11-1 and TRBJ2-2; 7 bases agree with TRBD1. J was trimmed by 5 bases and V by 5 bases; bases with no gene match: 5. CDR1 is SGHAT and CDR2 is FQDESV in the germline V gene (reference sequence). The CDR3 has 14 amino acids.

The chain joins TRBV5-4 to TRBJ2-3; 9 nucleotides match TRBD2. The CDR3 runs to 18 residues. Germline loops: CDR1 SGHNT, CDR2 YYREEE (reference sequence). Germline trimming cut 4 bases from V and 6 bases from J; bases unmatched to any gene: 18. CDR3 nucleotide sequence: TGTGCCAGCAGCCTGGGCTGGAAAGGCGGGAGGGCCGGGGATACGCAGTATTTT. Translated, it gives CASSLGWKGGRAGDTQYF.

This CDR3 reads CASSLSPGILSGYTF. The CDR3 bases are TGTGCCAGCAGCTTAAGTCCAGGGATCCTCTCCGGCTACACCTTC. The rearrangement uses TRBV7-3 and TRBJ1-2; the D gene is possibly TRBD1 (5 bases). Between the trimmed V and J ends, which lost 1 base and 8 bases, there was a span of 17 bases. The CDR3 consists of 15 residues. Germline loops: CDR1 SGHTA, CDR2 FQGTGA. Full variable domain (missing parts from reference TRBV7-3 and TRBJ1-2): GAGVSQTPSNKVTEKGKYVELRCDPISGHTALYWYRQSLGQGPEFLIYFQGTGAADDSGLPNDRFFAVRPEGSVSTLKIQRTERGDSAVYLCASSLSPGILSGYTFGSGTRLTVV.

V and J are TRBV5-1 and TRBJ1-3; D is uncertain. CDR1 SGHRS and CDR2 YFSETQ come from the germline V gene. The V end lost 0 bases, the J end lost 2 bases, and 9 bases lay between the germline ends. The CDR3 totals 15 residues. The CDR3 protein is CASSLESGTGNTIYF. The DNA for the CDR3 is TGCGCCAGCAGCTTGGAGTCGGGGACTGGAAACACCATATATTTT.

This chain joins TRBV9 and TRBJ2-3; 7 bases fit TRBD2. J lost 3 bases, V lost 2 bases, and 12 bases had no gene match. The germline gives CDR1 SGDLS, CDR2 YYNGEE. The CDR3 spans 17 residues. The DNA of the CDR3 is TGTGCCAGCAGCGTGACCTCGAGGGCGGGAGATACAGATACGCAGTATTTT. Translated: CASSVTSRAGDTDTQYF. Drawing the rest from reference TRBV9 and TRBJ2-3, the complete variable domain is DSGVTQTPKHLITATGQRVTLRCSPRSGDLSVYWYQQSLDQGLQFLIQYYNGEERAKGNILERFSAQQFPDLHSELNLSSLELGDSALYFCASSVTSRAGDTDTQYFGPGTRLTVL.

The V and J genes are TRBV7-9 and TRBJ2-7; 9 nucleotides match TRBD1. This CDR3 contains 15 residues. V lost 4 bases, J lost 5 bases, and 9 bases stayed unmatched. In germline, CDR1 is SEHNR, CDR2 FQNEAQ (reference sequence). The CDR3 is CASSSGTGIWNEQYF. For the CDR3, the DNA is TGTGCCAGCAGCTCCGGGACAGGGATTTGGAACGAGCAGTACTTC.

CDR3 region: CASSLGLGLFF. The CDR3 nucleotides read TGTGCCAGCAGCTTGGGACTAGGATTGTTCTTC. This rearrangement joins TRBV5-8 to TRBJ2-1; weak D call: TRBD2 (6 bases). V shed 0 bases and J shed 15 bases, with 10 bases lying between them. CDR1 and CDR2 (germline): SGHTS, YDEGEE. The CDR3 extends over 11 amino acids.

This rearrangement joins TRBV7-2 to TRBJ1-5; a possible D gene is TRBD1 (5 bases). The V and J ends lost 5 bases and 8 bases respectively, with 19 bases between them. Germline V lookup: CDR1 SGHTA, CDR2 FQGNSA. The CDR3 runs 15 residues. The CDR3 nucleotides read TGTGCCAGCAGCACCTTCGTCGGGGGGTATGAGCCCCAGCATTTT. The encoded protein is CASSTFVGGYEPQHF. Together with reference TRBV7-2 and TRBJ1-5, the CDR3 gives the full variable domain: GAGVSQSPSNKVTEKGKDVELRCDPISGHTALYWYRQSLGQGLEFLIYFQGNSAPDKSGLPSDRFSAERTGGSVSTLTIQRTQQEDSAVYLCASSTFVGGYEPQHFGDGTRLSIL.

The gene calls are TRBV14 and TRBJ1-4, with D maybe TRBD1 (6 bases). This CDR3 comprises 14 residues. Germline V gene sequence: CDR1 SGHDN, CDR2 FVKESK. V was clipped by 1 base and J by 7 bases, with 10 bases between them. CDR3 DNA sequence: TGTGCCAGCAGCCAAGGTCCAGGGGTTGAAAAACTGTTTTTT. Encoded protein: CASSQGPGVEKLFF.

The rearrangement joins TRBV4-1 to TRBJ2-1, with 11 bases lining up with TRBD2. Unmatched junction bases numbered 7, after V lost 0 bases and J lost 6 bases. In germline, CDR1 is MGHRA, CDR2 YSYEKL. This CDR3 is built from 17 residues. CDR3 loop: CASSQEAGTSGFNEQFF. The CDR3 DNA is TGCGCCAGCAGCCAAGAGGCCGGGACTAGCGGTTTCAATGAGCAGTTCTTC.

The chain carries TRBV5-6 and TRBJ1-2, with 7 bases that match TRBD1. Germline V gene sequence: CDR1 SGHDT, CDR2 YYEEEE. Germline trimming cut 1 base from V and 4 bases from J; bases unmatched to any gene: 1. This CDR3 spans 13 amino acids. CDR3 in DNA: TGTGCCAGCAGCTTGAACAGGGGCTATGGCTACACCTTC. As protein: CASSLNRGYGYTF.

The chain is built from TRBV11-2 and TRBJ2-1, with D possibly TRBD1 on 5 matching bases. The CDR3 totals 12 residues. The V gene's germline CDR1 is SGHAT and CDR2 FQNNGV. The V end was cut by 5 bases, the J end by 10 bases, with 12 bases between. The CDR3 coding sequence is TGTGCCAGCAGCCCCCTCAGGGTAGAGCAGTTCTTC. Translated, it gives CASSPLRVEQFF.

The rearrangement links TRBV5-4 to TRBJ1-1; D unresolved. Per germline, CDR1 SGHNT and CDR2 YYREEE (reference sequence). The CDR3 loop spans 15 amino acids. The ends were cut back, 0 bases at V and 6 bases at J, with 15 bases in the middle. CDR3 sequence reads: CASSLAGPIEAEAFF. The CDR3 region has the DNA TGTGCCAGCAGCTTGGCCGGTCCCATCGAGGCTGAAGCTTTCTTT.

The rearrangement links TRBV7-8 to TRBJ1-1; a weak D match, TRBD1 (6 bases). The CDR3 has 16 amino acids. CDR1 SGHVS and CDR2 FQNEAQ come from the germline V gene. V was trimmed by 3 bases and J by 6 bases, leaving 20 bases between them. CDR3 amino acids: CASSLAMGGLSPEAFF. CDR3 in DNA: TGTGCCAGCAGCTTGGCCATGGGGGGGCTGTCGCCTGAAGCTTTCTTT.

The chain employs TRBV28 and TRBJ2-7, with TRBD1 matching over 7 bases. Trimming cost V 6 bases and J 4 bases; bases outside gene matches: 6. The length of the CDR3 is 13 residues. Germline V CDR1 and CDR2: MDHEN, SYDVKM. In DNA form, the CDR3 reads TGTGCCAGCAGCCTAGGGGGCCCTTACGAGCAGTACTTC. Translation: CASSLGGPYEQYF.

The rearrangement uses TRBV20-1 and TRBJ2-7, with D maybe TRBD2 (6 bases). V shed 5 bases and J shed 7 bases, with 9 bases lying between them. CDR1 and CDR2 (germline): DFQATT, SNEGSKA (reference sequence). This CDR3 has 10 residues. Here the CDR3 reads CSALAEEQYF. The CDR3 nucleotides are TGCAGTGCTTTAGCGGAGGAGCAGTACTTC.

This clone was seen a single time. V and J are TRBV29-1 and TRBJ1-2, with 10 bases aligning to TRBD1. The germline V gene has CDR1 SQVTM and CDR2 ANQGSEA. There are 19 residues in the CDR3. J was trimmed by 5 bases and V by 4 bases; bases with no gene match: 22. CDR3 bases: TGCAGCGTTGTCATTACTTCCAGACAGGGGGCGCAGATGGTTTATGGCTACACCTTC. Its translation is CSVVITSRQGAQMVYGYTF.

The chain links TRBV6-5 to TRBJ2-6, with D possibly TRBD2 on 7 matching bases. V was cut by 7 bases and J by 0 bases, with 10 bases left in between. Germline lookup yields CDR1 MNHEY and CDR2 SVGAGI. The length of the CDR3 is 15 residues. The CDR3 spells CASTRGGSGANVLTF. The DNA for the CDR3 is TGTGCCAGCACAAGGGGGGGCTCTGGGGCCAACGTCCTGACTTTC.

The chain has TRBV4-2 and TRBJ2-3; TRBD1 matches at 10 bases. The germline V gene has CDR1 LGHNA and CDR2 YNFKEQ. The CDR3 runs to 19 residues. Losses at the gene ends were 0 bases for V and 2 bases for J; bases not matched to a gene: 11. The CDR3 region has the DNA TGTGCCAGCAGCCAAGATCAATTCCGACAGGGGGCTACCACAGATACGCAGTATTTT. Protein product: CASSQDQFRQGATTDTQYF.

The chain uses TRBV5-3 and TRBJ1-6, with TRBD1 matching over 8 bases. TRBV5-3 is classed as an ORF, of uncertain function. The CDR3 consists of 16 residues. Trimming cost V 1 base and J 10 bases; bases outside gene matches: 10. The CDR3 DNA sequence: TGTGCCAGAAGCTTGAGTCGCAGGGGGCTTGACTCACCCCTCCACTTT. Translation gives CARSLSRRGLDSPLHF.

The chain combines TRBV3-1 (or the pseudogene TRBV3-2) with TRBJ1-1, with 7 bases matching TRBD1. CDR1 is LGHDT, CDR2 YNNKEL, per germline (reference sequence). V shed 2 bases, J shed 2 bases, and the junction held 2 bases outside the gene matches. CDR3 size: 14 residues. The DNA for the CDR3 is TGTGCCAGCAGCCAACAGGGGGGTAACACTGAAGCTTTCTTT. Its translation: CASSQQGGNTEAFF.

This clone has a single count. The rearrangement uses TRBV7-2 and TRBJ1-6, with a tentative D call TRBD1 (5 bases). The CDR3 spans 16 residues. The germline V and J ends were trimmed by 0 bases and 9 bases, with 15 bases remaining between them. Germline values: CDR1 SGHTA, CDR2 FQGNSA. The CDR3 protein is CASSLASQGSSSPLHF. CDR3 bases: TGTGCCAGCAGCTTAGCCTCGCAGGGCTCGAGTTCACCCCTCCACTTT.

The V gene is TRBV27, the J gene TRBJ2-1, with 8 bases aligning to TRBD1. Germline V CDR1 and CDR2: MNHEY, SMNVEV (reference sequence). This CDR3 has 17 amino acids. Unmatched junction bases numbered 10, after V lost 3 bases and J lost 3 bases. CDR3 DNA: TGTGCCAGCAGTTTTAGGGGAGGACAGGGACTCTACAATGAGCAGTTCTTC. As protein: CASSFRGGQGLYNEQFF.

Only one count was recorded for this clone. The V gene is TRBV5-6, the J gene TRBJ2-5; weak D call: TRBD2 (6 bases). Trimming shortened V by 1 base and J by 6 bases, and 16 bases separated the two germline ends. Germline V gene sequence: CDR1 SGHDT, CDR2 YYEEEE. The CDR3 runs to 15 residues. The CDR3: CASSLQEGGKKTQYF. The CDR3, as DNA: TGTGCCAGCAGCTTGCAAGAAGGAGGGAAAAAGACCCAGTACTTC.